The text below deals with one TCR beta chain. Germline CDR1 and CDR2: LGHDT and YNNKEL (reference sequence). V lost 4 bases, J lost 7 bases, and 16 bases lay in between. The CDR3 has 14 residues. The sample is drawn from a study of CD8 T cells in Susac syndrome. RNA, at roughly 0.5 to 1 ug, was reverse transcribed with random hexamers. The TCR beta CDR3 was amplified by immunoSEQ multiplex PCR across 54 Vbeta, 13 Jbeta. TCRdb itself ran the immunoSEQ multiplex PCR reads through MiXCR, one entry per CDR3 protein. Seen here are roughly 180,000 distinct CDR3 sequences, roughly 92% observed once, and the top ten hold roughly 0.1%.

The receptor's source is a human donor with multiple sclerosis. This chain uses TRBV3-1 with TRBJ1-2; D ambiguous. Sequencing was done on a sample of CD4+ T cells from PBMCs. CDR3 sequence (DNA): TGTGCCAGCAGCCCACCCCATGGTGGGCTTGGCTACACCTTC. As protein: CASSPPHGGLGYTF. Full variable domain (rest looked up from reference TRBV3-1 and TRBJ1-2): DTAVSQTPKYLVTQMGNDKSIKCEQNLGHDTMYWYKQDSKKFLKIMFSYNNKELIINETVPNRFSPKSPDKAHLNLHINSLELGDSAVYFCASSPPHGGLGYTFGSGTRLTVV.